The 24 T cell receptor beta chains listed next were all sequenced from one sample in a study of CD8 T cell repertoires and HIV-1 epitope variants. Sequenced by immunoSEQ multiplex PCR; TCRdb stores in-frame clones only, minus some. The sample records more than 5,000 clones, around 62% being singletons. No cognate antigen is known for these TCRs. The material sequenced was cultured CD8+ T cells derived from PBMCs. All receptors come from a male donor with HIV.

The J gene is TRBJ1-1, the V gene TRBV19; no reliable D call. The CDR3 is made up of 13 amino acids. The V gene lost 1 base and the J gene lost 6 bases, with 9 bases spanning the gap. Germline V gene data show CDR1 as LNHDA and CDR2 as SQIVND (reference sequence). Written as DNA, the CDR3 is TGTGCCAGTAGTATAGTGAAGGATTCTGAAGCTTTCTTT. Translating it yields CASSIVKDSEAFF.

The chain employs TRBV15 and TRBJ1-4, with D possibly TRBD1 on 6 matching bases. Trimming shortened V by 0 bases and J by 8 bases, and 10 bases separated the two germline ends. Germline-derived CDR1 and CDR2 are LNHNV and YYDKDF (reference sequence). The length of the CDR3 is 14 residues. CDR3: CATSRDRGGEKLFF. CDR3 coding DNA: TGTGCCACCAGCAGAGACAGGGGTGGGGAAAAACTGTTTTTT.

There are a few counts of this clone. The J gene is TRBJ2-7, the V gene TRBV2, with 9 bases that match TRBD1. The CDR3 is 15 residues long. Germline V gene sequence: CDR1 SNHLY, CDR2 FYNNEI. J gave up 5 bases and V 3 bases, and 8 bases lay outside the gene matches. The CDR3 DNA reads TGTGCCAGCAGTGAGGCGTTCGGGACAGGGAACGAGCAGTACTTC. This translates into CASSEAFGTGNEQYF.

There are a few counts of this clone. The rearrangement links TRBV7-3 to TRBJ1-1, with D uncertain. Germline CDR1 is SGHTA and CDR2 is FQGTGA. The CDR3 is 13 residues long. V lost 2 bases to trimming and J lost 1 base, with 5 bases between them. DNA of the CDR3: TGTGCCAGCAGCTTATGGACGAACACTGAAGCTTTCTTT. This encodes CASSLWTNTEAFF. The full variable domain, rest sourced from reference TRBV7-3 and TRBJ1-1, is GAGVSQTPSNKVTEKGKYVELRCDPISGHTALYWYRQSLGQGPEFLIYFQGTGAADDSGLPNDRFFAVRPEGSVSTLKIQRTERGDSAVYLCASSLWTNTEAFFGQGTRLTVV.

The V call is TRBV6-5, the J call TRBJ1-2, with D unresolved. The CDR3 runs to 14 residues. Germline V gene lookup returns CDR1 MNHEY and CDR2 SVGAGI. Trimming left V 0 bases short and J 6 bases short, with 11 bases between. For the CDR3, the DNA is TGTGCCAGCAGTTACTCGGGCAGGATGAATGGCTACACCTTC. Its translation: CASSYSGRMNGYTF.

The genes are TRBV7-6 and TRBJ2-3; D remains ambiguous. The CDR3 length is 15 residues. V was shortened by 2 bases and J by 3 bases, with 12 bases between the two germline ends. The germline V gene encodes CDR1 SGHVS and CDR2 FNYEAQ. The CDR3 bases are TGTGCCAGCAGCTTAAACAAGGGATCTACAGATACGCAGTATTTT. Translating it yields CASSLNKGSTDTQYF.

Only one count was recorded for this clone. The chain is built from TRBV5-6 and TRBJ1-1; D is uncertain. Germline V gene data show CDR1 as SGHDT and CDR2 as YYEEEE. The CDR3 runs to 14 residues. Trimming left V 6 bases short and J 0 bases short, with 12 bases between. The CDR3 region is CASILGPMNTEAFF. DNA for the CDR3: TGTGCCAGCATTCTCGGACCCATGAACACTGAAGCTTTCTTT.

The chain uses TRBV27 and TRBJ2-5, with a tentative D call TRBD2 (6 bases). V lost 5 bases and J 5 bases, leaving 12 bases between the germline ends. The germline CDR1 and CDR2 sequences are MNHEY and SMNVEV (reference sequence). The CDR3 is made up of 13 amino acids. CDR3 sequence: CASSLSGLETQYF. CDR3 sequence (DNA): TGTGCCAGCAGTCTTAGCGGATTGGAGACCCAGTACTTC.

The CDR3 protein is CASSEAQTGPFSYEQYF. In DNA form, the CDR3 reads TGTGCCAGCAGTGAAGCGCAGACAGGGCCATTCTCCTACGAGCAGTACTTC. The genes are TRBV2 and TRBJ2-7; 7 bases map to TRBD1. CDR1 SNHLY and CDR2 FYNNEI come from the germline V gene. Trimming cost V 0 bases and J 0 bases; bases outside gene matches: 8. There are 17 residues in the CDR3.

This clone came up once. This chain uses TRBV9 with TRBJ2-7; D is ambiguous. Trimming stripped 5 bases from V and 2 bases from J, with 14 bases between. Germline-derived CDR1 and CDR2 are SGDLS and YYNGEE. The CDR3 length is 14 residues. The DNA for the CDR3 is TGTGCCAGCAGTTCAGATGTCTCGGCCTACGAGCAGTACTTC. It encodes CASSSDVSAYEQYF.

The rearrangement links TRBV11-1 to TRBJ1-1; D remains unclear. Germline V gene data show CDR1 as SGHAT and CDR2 as FQDESV (reference sequence). V lost 1 base to trimming and J lost 1 base, with 7 bases between them. The CDR3 sequence is 14 residues long. This CDR3 is CASSLGEGNTEAFF. As DNA, the CDR3 is TGTGCCAGCAGCTTAGGAGAGGGGAACACTGAAGCTTTCTTT.

This clone was seen a few times. The V and J genes are TRBV30 and TRBJ2-7; the match to TRBD2 covers 7 bases. There are 15 residues in the CDR3. Germline loops: CDR1 GTSNPN, CDR2 SVGIG (reference sequence). V trimming: 0 bases; J trimming: 7 bases; junction bases outside the gene matches: 12. CDR3: CAWSVGKGRAREQYF. DNA of the CDR3: TGTGCCTGGAGTGTAGGGAAGGGGAGGGCCCGGGAGCAGTACTTC. Full variable domain (remainder filled in from reference TRBV30 and TRBJ2-7): SQTIHQWPATLVQPVGSPLSLECTVEGTSNPNLYWYRQAAGRGLQLLFYSVGIGQISSEVPQNLSASRPQDRQFILSSKKLLLSDSGFYLCAWSVGKGRAREQYFGPGTRLTVT.

The CDR3 DNA reads TGTGCCAGCAGCTTAGCGCATACGGGACAGTTCACCGGGGAGCTGTTTTTT. Translation gives CASSLAHTGQFTGELFF. The J gene is TRBJ2-2, the V gene TRBV7-9; 7 bases agree with TRBD1. Trimming cost V 0 bases and J 4 bases; bases outside gene matches: 8. The CDR3 has 17 amino acids. The germline V gene has CDR1 SEHNR and CDR2 FQNEAQ (reference sequence).

This clone occurred a few times. CDR3 residues: CASSPQGGLPADNEQFF. The DNA for the CDR3 is TGTGCCAGCAGCCCCCAGGGTGGACTCCCCGCCGACAATGAGCAGTTCTTC. The chain couples TRBV5-4 to TRBJ2-1; possibly TRBD1 or TRBD2 for D (5 bases each). V shed 4 bases and J shed 5 bases, with 22 bases lying between them. Per germline, CDR1 SGHNT and CDR2 YYREEE (reference sequence). This CDR3 has 17 amino acids.

In DNA form, the CDR3 reads TGTGCCAGCAGTTTCGACAGACTCCAAGAGACCCAGTACTTC. This codes for CASSFDRLQETQYF. The rearrangement uses TRBV28 and TRBJ2-5, with D maybe TRBD1 (5 bases). CDR1 and CDR2 (germline): MDHEN, SYDVKM. This CDR3 has 14 residues. V was pared by 3 bases and J by 1 base, with 9 bases between.

The chain links TRBV5-6 to TRBJ2-1; D perhaps matches TRBD2 (6 bases). Trimming cost V 5 bases and J 0 bases, with 9 bases left between them. CDR3 length equals 14 residues. Per the germline V gene, CDR1 is SGHDT and CDR2 is YYEEEE. In nucleotides, the CDR3 is TGTGCCAGCAGTCCGACTAGCTCCTACAATGAGCAGTTCTTC. It translates to CASSPTSSYNEQFF. The variable domain in full, with the rest retrieved from reference TRBV5-6 and TRBJ2-1, is DAGVTQSPTHLIKTRGQQVTLRCSPKSGHDTVSWYQQALGQGPQFIFQYYEEEERQRGNFPDRFSGHQFPNYSSELNVNALLLGDSALYLCASSPTSSYNEQFFGPGTRLTVL.

The chain couples TRBV7-9 to TRBJ2-5; TRBD1 is a possible D gene (7 bases). There are 17 residues in the CDR3. V was pared by 0 bases and J by 5 bases, with 19 bases between. From germline, CDR1 is SEHNR and CDR2 FQNEAQ (reference sequence). The DNA for the CDR3 is TGTGCCAGCAGCTTAGCTCAGGAGGGGGCCCCAGGCGAGACCCAGTACTTC. It translates to CASSLAQEGAPGETQYF.

V usage is TRBV6-1 and J usage is TRBJ2-1; D might be TRBD2 (5 bases). Germline assignment: CDR1 MNHNS and CDR2 SASEGT. The CDR3 is made up of 13 amino acids. Written as DNA, the CDR3 is TGTGCTACCGGGGTCTACTCCTACAATGAGCAGTTCTTC. Translated, it gives CATGVYSYNEQFF.

The rearrangement links TRBV28 to TRBJ1-1, with D tentatively TRBD1 (5 bases). This CDR3 region has 15 residues. V was shortened by 5 bases and J by 2 bases, with 15 bases between the two germline ends. CDR1 and CDR2 from the germline V gene are MDHEN and SYDVKM. The CDR3 nucleotides are TGTGCCAGCAGTCTGCCCCTGACAGCTAACACTGAAGCTTTCTTT. Translated, it gives CASSLPLTANTEAFF.

This rearrangement joins TRBV27 to TRBJ1-2; 11 bases fit TRBD1. CDR1 is MNHEY, CDR2 SMNVEV, per germline (reference sequence). The ends lost 4 bases at V and 1 base at J; junction bases unmatched: 5. This CDR3 comprises 16 residues. CDR3 region: CASSSPGQGGNYGYTF. The CDR3 coding sequence is TGTGCCAGCAGTTCACCGGGACAGGGGGGTAACTATGGCTACACCTTC.

In this sample, this clone turned up a few times. The chain couples TRBV28 to TRBJ1-5, with D unclear. The V and J ends lost 2 bases and 1 base respectively, with 6 bases between them. This CDR3 comprises 14 residues. Germline V lookup: CDR1 MDHEN, CDR2 SYDVKM. In DNA form, the CDR3 reads TGTGCCAGCAGTTTACTTGTGAGCAATCAGCCCCAGCATTTT. Protein: CASSLLVSNQPQHF.

V is TRBV6-6 and J is TRBJ2-7; perhaps TRBD1 as D (5 bases). Trimming left V 0 bases short and J 3 bases short, with 6 bases between. CDR3 length equals 13 residues. CDR1 is MNHNY and CDR2 is SVGAGI in the germline V gene (reference sequence). The CDR3 DNA follows: TGTGCCAGCAGTTACTCGCAGGGCTACGAGCAGTACTTC. Its protein is CASSYSQGYEQYF.

The V gene is TRBV5-5, the J gene TRBJ1-1; no definite D call. Germline V CDR1 and CDR2: SGHKS, YYEKEE (reference sequence). CDR3 size: 13 residues. The V and J ends lost 5 bases and 0 bases respectively, with 8 bases between them. CDR3 bases: TGTGCCAGCAGAGAAGACTTGAACACTGAAGCTTTCTTT. Encoded protein: CASREDLNTEAFF.

This clone turned up a few times. V and J are TRBV19 and TRBJ2-7; D is unresolved. V was pared by 1 base and J by 2 bases, with 9 bases between. This CDR3 has 14 amino acids. Germline CDR1 LNHDA, CDR2 SQIVND (reference sequence). The CDR3: CASSIGHLTYEQYF. CDR3 DNA: TGTGCCAGTAGTATAGGACACCTAACCTACGAGCAGTACTTC.